Below, 22 T cell receptor beta chains from the same sample are listed, as sequenced in a study of control samples from healthy donors and cancer patients. The repertoire was sequenced with immunoSEQ multiplex PCR; TCRdb's copy has only in-frame clones and lacks some. Of approximately 88,000 clones in the sample, approximately 89% were seen once. Source material: blood. These receptors came from a woman in her twenties or thirties in good health.

The chain is built from TRBV19 and TRBJ2-1; D is undetermined. V was trimmed by 6 bases and J by 5 bases, leaving 11 bases between them. Per germline, CDR1 LNHDA and CDR2 SQIVND (reference sequence). This CDR3 comprises 13 residues. CDR3 sequence (DNA): TGTGCCAGTAGCACCCTATCCAACAATGAGCAGTTCTTC. It codes for CASSTLSNNEQFF.

The chain carries TRBV25-1 and TRBJ2-5, with D hard to call. The CDR3 covers 13 residues. CDR1 and CDR2 (germline): MGHDK, SYGVNS. With 6 bases removed from V and 4 bases from J, the gap between germline ends came to 12 bases. The DNA for the CDR3 is TGTGCCAGCAGCCCTCGGGCCGCAGAGACCCAGTACTTC. Translating gives CASSPRAAETQYF.

V and J are TRBV5-1 and TRBJ1-5, with 11 bases fitting TRBD1. Germline V gives CDR1 SGHRS, CDR2 YFSETQ. The CDR3 runs 15 residues. V lost 4 bases and J lost 6; bases outside the gene matches: 6. The DNA of the CDR3 is TGCGCCAGCAGCATGACCGGGACAGGGGGTCAGCCCCAGCATTTT. This sequence encodes CASSMTGTGGQPQHF.

This chain connects TRBV4-1 to TRBJ2-5; a possible D gene is TRBD1 (6 bases). The CDR3 is 14 amino acids. CDR1 and CDR2 from the germline V gene are MGHRA and YSYEKL. V was pared by 4 bases and J by 2 bases, with 11 bases between. CDR3 coding DNA: TGCGCCAGCAGCCTTTGGACAGCTCAAGAGACCCAGTACTTC. This codes for CASSLWTAQETQYF.

The chain employs TRBV19 and TRBJ1-2, with D possibly matching TRBD1 (5 bases). This CDR3 contains 14 residues. V was shortened by 5 bases and J by 2 bases, with 12 bases between the two germline ends. Germline V lookup: CDR1 LNHDA, CDR2 SQIVND (reference sequence). CDR3 sequence (DNA): TGTGCCAGTAGTGCTCTGGGGCCGAACTATGGCTACACCTTC. Protein sequence: CASSALGPNYGYTF.

The V call is TRBV7-2, the J call TRBJ1-4; the D is unclear. V shed 4 bases and J shed 0 bases, with 9 bases lying between them. This CDR3 region has 15 residues. CDR1 is SGHTA and CDR2 is FQGNSA in the germline V gene. The CDR3 DNA sequence: TGTGCCAGCAGCTCTTACGGATCAACTAATGAAAAACTGTTTTTT. Protein sequence: CASSSYGSTNEKLFF. Full variable domain (rest looked up from reference TRBV7-2 and TRBJ1-4): GAGVSQSPSNKVTEKGKDVELRCDPISGHTALYWYRQSLGQGLEFLIYFQGNSAPDKSGLPSDRFSAERTGGSVSTLTIQRTQQEDSAVYLCASSSYGSTNEKLFFGSGTQLSVL.

This chain uses TRBV29-1 with TRBJ1-2, with TRBD1 as a possible D gene (6 bases). The V gene's germline CDR1 is SQVTM and CDR2 ANQGSEA. The V and J ends lost 7 bases and 0 bases respectively, with 18 bases between them. This CDR3 contains 15 residues. CDR3 coding DNA: TGCAGCGGAGGGGGTCGGGAGGGACCTAACTATGGCTACACCTTC. The encoded protein is CSGGGREGPNYGYTF.

This clone showed up just once. The gene calls are TRBV28 and TRBJ1-2, with 7 bases lining up with TRBD1. The germline CDR1 and CDR2 sequences are MDHEN and SYDVKM. CDR3 length equals 15 residues. The ends lost 8 bases at V and 6 bases at J; junction bases unmatched: 15. The CDR3 loop reads CASEPRGRLNDGYTF. In DNA, the CDR3 is TGTGCCAGCGAGCCGAGGGGGCGTCTGAACGATGGCTACACCTTC.

This sequence joins TRBV27 and TRBJ1-2; 9 nucleotides match TRBD1. The V gene's germline CDR1 is MNHEY and CDR2 SMNVEV (reference sequence). There are 14 residues in the CDR3. Losses at the gene ends were 6 bases for V and 0 bases for J; bases not matched to a gene: 2. CDR3 nucleotide sequence: TGTGCCAGCAGCCGGGACAGGGCTAACTATGGCTACACCTTC. This sequence encodes CASSRDRANYGYTF.

V usage is TRBV28 and J usage is TRBJ1-1; D call uncertain. This CDR3 has 15 residues. The germline V gene has CDR1 MDHEN and CDR2 SYDVKM. V lost 7 bases and J 0 bases, leaving 15 bases between the germline ends. The CDR3 loop is CASIFPPTVNTEAFF. CDR3 DNA: TGTGCCAGCATCTTCCCCCCTACAGTGAACACTGAAGCTTTCTTT. The whole variable domain, remainder taken from reference TRBV28 and TRBJ1-1, is DVKVTQSSRYLVKRTGEKVFLECVQDMDHENMFWYRQDPGLGLRLIYFSYDVKMKEKGDIPEGYSVSREKKERFSLILESASTNQTSMYLCASIFPPTVNTEAFFGQGTRLTVV.

The chain carries TRBV12-3 or TRBV12-4 and TRBJ2-7; no clear D gene. The CDR3 extends over 13 amino acids. V was clipped by 1 base and J by 9 bases, with 13 bases between them. The CDR3 DNA reads as TGTGCCAGCAGTTTAGATGAAGGGCTAGGGCAGTACTTC. Protein product: CASSLDEGLGQYF.

This clone was counted once. This chain uses TRBV24-1 with TRBJ2-1, with D maybe TRBD2 (6 bases). CDR1 KGHDR and CDR2 SFDVKD come from the germline V gene. This CDR3 spans 18 amino acids. Deletions cut 4 bases from V and 6 bases from J, with 24 bases between. The CDR3 DNA sequence: TGTGCCACCAGTGACCCCCAACCTCGGGACTCCAGCCCCAATGAGCAGTTCTTC. This sequence encodes CATSDPQPRDSSPNEQFF.

The chain couples TRBV19 to TRBJ1-3, with D tentatively TRBD1 (5 bases). Germline CDR1 and CDR2: LNHDA and SQIVND (reference sequence). The CDR3 length is 15 residues. With 8 bases removed from V and 0 bases from J, the gap between germline ends came to 14 bases. The CDR3 sequence: CASGTQGSSGNTIYF. DNA of the CDR3: TGTGCCAGTGGTACCCAGGGTAGCTCTGGAAACACCATATATTTT.

DNA of the CDR3: TGTGCCAGCAGCGCGGGACAGGGGGCGAGTGGGACAGATACGCAGTATTTT. It translates to CASSAGQGASGTDTQYF. The rearrangement joins TRBV9 to TRBJ2-3; 12 nucleotides line up with TRBD1. Germline CDR1 SGDLS, CDR2 YYNGEE. This CDR3 has 17 amino acids. J gave up 3 bases and V 3 bases, and 8 bases lay outside the gene matches.

The chain is built from TRBV19 and TRBJ1-1; D gene unclear. V gave up 3 bases and J gave up 2 bases, with 7 bases separating them. Per the germline V gene, CDR1 is LNHDA and CDR2 is SQIVND (reference sequence). CDR3 length: 13 amino acids. The CDR3 region is CASSIHRNTEAFF. The CDR3 nucleotides are TGTGCCAGTAGTATCCACCGAAACACTGAAGCTTTCTTT.

The gene calls are TRBV3-1 (or the pseudogene TRBV3-2) and TRBJ2-1; 11 nucleotides agree with TRBD2. This CDR3 has 15 amino acids. Looked up from germline, CDR1 is LGHDT and CDR2 is YNNKEL (reference sequence). The J segment lost 4 bases and the V segment lost 3 bases, leaving 2 bases of the junction unmatched. CDR3 DNA: TGTGCCAGCAGCCAGGTAGCGGGGGGGTACAATGAGCAGTTCTTC. It encodes CASSQVAGGYNEQFF.

J is TRBJ1-1 and V is TRBV23-1; 8 bases align to TRBD1. TRBV23-1 belongs to the ORF category, with a function that is uncertain. Germline trimming cut 2 bases from V and 0 bases from J; bases unmatched to any gene: 11. The CDR3 extends over 18 amino acids. CDR3 nucleotides: TGCGCCAGCAGTCAAGGGGACAGGCCCCAACTTTTGAACACTGAAGCTTTCTTT. It translates to CASSQGDRPQLLNTEAFF.

This chain's CDR3 is CASGKDGNTEAFF. DNA for the CDR3: TGTGCCAGCGGAAAAGACGGAAACACTGAAGCTTTCTTT. The V call is TRBV7-9, the J call TRBJ1-1; D uncertain. Looked up from germline, CDR1 is SEHNR and CDR2 is FQNEAQ (reference sequence). This CDR3 has 13 amino acids. The V gene lost 8 bases and the J gene lost 2 bases, with 12 bases spanning the gap.

The rearrangement uses TRBV10-2 and TRBJ1-1; no reliable D call. From germline, CDR1 is WSHSY and CDR2 SAAADI. This CDR3 is 12 amino acids long. The V gene lost 10 bases and the J gene lost 4 bases, with 13 bases spanning the gap. The CDR3 DNA is TGCGCCACCGGTCAGTTTGGCACTGAAGCTTTCTTT. This sequence encodes CATGQFGTEAFF.

V gene TRBV4-1 combines with J gene TRBJ1-6, with unresolved D. V lost 1 base and J 7 bases, leaving 17 bases between the germline ends. The germline CDR1 and CDR2 sequences are MGHRA and YSYEKL. This CDR3 contains 17 residues. The CDR3 DNA reads TGCGCCAGCAGCCAAGGAAGGCAGGCCAGAAGAAATTCACCCCTCCACTTT. Translated: CASSQGRQARRNSPLHF.

Only one count was recorded for this clone. The chain's CDR3 is CASNTQGTETQYF. CDR3 nucleotide sequence: TGTGCCAGTAACACACAGGGGACAGAGACCCAGTACTTC. The rearrangement joins TRBV19 to TRBJ2-5; TRBD1 matches at 7 bases. V lost 7 bases, J lost 4 bases, and 6 bases stayed unmatched. CDR3 length: 13 amino acids. The germline V gene encodes CDR1 LNHDA and CDR2 SQIVND (reference sequence).

The chain combines TRBV5-4 with TRBJ1-4, with TRBD1 as a possible D gene (6 bases). CDR3 size: 16 residues. Germline-derived CDR1 and CDR2 are SGHNT and YYREEE (reference sequence). Between the trimmed V and J ends, which lost 4 bases and 1 base, there was a span of 14 bases. This CDR3 is CASSPEGGLTNEKLFF. The CDR3 bases are TGTGCCAGCAGCCCCGAGGGGGGCCTAACTAATGAAAAACTGTTTTTT.